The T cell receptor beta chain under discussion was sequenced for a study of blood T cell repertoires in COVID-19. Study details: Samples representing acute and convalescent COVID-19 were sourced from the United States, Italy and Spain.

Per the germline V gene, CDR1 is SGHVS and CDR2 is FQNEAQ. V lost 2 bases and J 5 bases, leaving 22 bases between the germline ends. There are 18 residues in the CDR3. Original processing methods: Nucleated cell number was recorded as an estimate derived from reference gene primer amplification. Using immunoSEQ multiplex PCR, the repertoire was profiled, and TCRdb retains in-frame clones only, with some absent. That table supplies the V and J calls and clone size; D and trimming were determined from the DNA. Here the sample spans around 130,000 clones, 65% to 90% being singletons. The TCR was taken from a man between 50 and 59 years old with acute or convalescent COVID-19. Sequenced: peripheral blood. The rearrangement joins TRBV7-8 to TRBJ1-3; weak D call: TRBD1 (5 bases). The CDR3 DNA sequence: TGTGCCAGCAGCTTATTAACAGGATATGGCAGTCTCAGAAACACCATATATTTT. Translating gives CASSLLTGYGSLRNTIYF.